The TCR beta chain under discussion was sequenced for a study of regulatory T cells in long-lasting Graves disease. Construction of the TCR beta libraries employed iRepertoire HTBI primers in conjunction with Arm-PCR of CDR3 regions. MiXCR, applied by TCRdb to the multiplex PCR reads, yields one record per CDR3 protein. The sample comprises 300,000 to 400,000 distinct CDR3 sequences, 16% of which are singletons, and 30% rests with the top ten. As for time point: newly diagnosed GD, antithyroid drugs for less than 3 months. Isolated PBMC RNA provided the starting material for the TCR library. In addition, the sample was reused for a study of T cells in Graves' hyperthyroidism and ophthalmopathy.

Material: peripheral blood mononuclear cells (PBMCs), obtained at new diagnosis, from a patient treated with antithyroid drugs. This TCR was recovered from a man in his forties with Graves disease.

The CDR3 is CARLRQNGYTF. CDR3 coding DNA: TGTGCCCGGTTGAGGCAGAATGGCTACACCTTC. This chain connects TRBV24-1 to TRBJ1-2; D remains unclear. V was trimmed by 12 bases and J by 6 bases, leaving 13 bases between them. The CDR3 loop spans 11 amino acids. CDR1 KGHDR and CDR2 SFDVKD come from the germline V gene.